These 21 T cell receptor beta chains were all obtained from the same sample, sequenced in a study of cytomegalovirus exposure and HLA in healthy donors. The primer mix had 60 Vbeta and 13 Jbeta primers. Profiling relied on immunoSEQ multiplex PCR, and the TCRdb table lists in-frame clones only, not all of them. The table lists about 110,000 clones, about 60% of them singletons, with roughly 2.2% in the top ten. The sample consisted of PBMCs. These receptors were collected from a woman aged 25 to 39 in good health and CMV-seronegative.

The gene calls are TRBV6-5 and TRBJ2-3; possibly TRBD2 for D (5 bases). This CDR3 is 14 amino acids long. Trimming took 7 bases from V and 3 from J, leaving 14 bases between them. CDR1 and CDR2 from the germline V gene are MNHEY and SVGAGI. For the CDR3, the DNA is TGTGCCAGCATTGACCGCGGGTCTACAGATACGCAGTATTTT. Its protein product is CASIDRGSTDTQYF.

J is TRBJ2-1 and V is TRBV20-1, with D unresolved. The CDR3 is 11 amino acids. The germline CDR1 and CDR2 sequences are DFQATT and SNEGSKA (reference sequence). Between the trimmed V and J ends, which lost 5 bases and 7 bases, there was a span of 9 bases. The CDR3 here is CSAWAQNEQFF. The CDR3, as DNA: TGCAGTGCTTGGGCCCAAAATGAGCAGTTCTTC.

V usage is TRBV28 and J usage is TRBJ2-7, with D perhaps TRBD2 (6 bases). The germline V and J ends were trimmed by 5 bases and 4 bases, with 15 bases remaining between them. The CDR3 has 14 residues. In germline, CDR1 is MDHEN, CDR2 SYDVKM. The CDR3 coding sequence is TGTGCCAGCAGTGTCCTTGCGGGAACTTACGAGCAGTACTTC. Protein: CASSVLAGTYEQYF.

This clone was detected a few times. Additional DNA sequences in this sample encode the identical CDR3. V is TRBV6-5 and J is TRBJ2-7, with D tentatively TRBD1 (5 bases). This CDR3 spans 14 amino acids. Trimming stripped 6 bases from V and 0 bases from J, with 12 bases between. Germline CDR1 reads MNHEY; CDR2 reads SVGAGI. The CDR3 loop reads CASSPDRSSYEQYF. The CDR3 DNA reads as TGTGCCAGCAGCCCAGACAGAAGCTCCTACGAGCAGTACTTC.

This CDR3 is CASNGAGAKAETQYF. The CDR3 nucleotides are TGTGCCAGCAATGGAGCGGGAGCGAAGGCGGAGACCCAGTACTTC. The chain couples TRBV6-1 to TRBJ2-5; 8 bases line up with TRBD2. CDR1 and CDR2 (germline): MNHNS, SASEGT. Trimming removed 7 bases from V and 5 bases from J; junction bases left unmatched: 12. The CDR3 is 15 residues long.

This chain connects TRBV19 to TRBJ2-1; TRBD2 matches at 8 bases. The CDR3 consists of 15 residues. The V gene end was trimmed by 6 bases and the J gene end by 0 bases; junction bases not matched to a gene: 4. The germline V gene encodes CDR1 LNHDA and CDR2 SQIVND (reference sequence). The CDR3 DNA reads as TGTGCCAGTAGCCTAGCGGGTGGCTCCTACAATGAGCAGTTCTTC. Its translation: CASSLAGGSYNEQFF.

This clone was seen more than once but under ten times. This chain links TRBV7-2 with TRBJ2-3, with a weak D call TRBD2 (6 bases). V lost 5 bases to trimming and J lost 4 bases, with 16 bases between them. CDR3 length: 15 residues. The germline V gene encodes CDR1 SGHTA and CDR2 FQGNSA. The CDR3 spells CASSGLARRADTQYF. The CDR3 DNA reads TGTGCCAGCAGCGGGCTAGCCCGGAGGGCAGATACGCAGTATTTT.

V is TRBV27 and J is TRBJ1-2; 8 nucleotides align to TRBD1. The CDR3 has 17 amino acids. CDR1 and CDR2 (germline): MNHEY, SMNVEV (reference sequence). J lost 2 bases, V lost 2 bases, and 10 bases had no gene match. As DNA, the CDR3 is TGTGCCAGCAGTTTAACGGGAGGACAGGGCCTAAACTATGGCTACACCTTC. It yields the protein CASSLTGGQGLNYGYTF.

The chain has TRBV28 and TRBJ1-4, with 11 positions matching TRBD1. The CDR3 sequence is 17 residues long. The trim removed 2 bases at V and 5 bases at J, leaving 7 bases unmatched. Germline assignment: CDR1 MDHEN and CDR2 SYDVKM. The CDR3 DNA sequence: TGTGCCAGCAGTTTACCCTCTGGACAGGGGGCAAATGAAAAACTGTTTTTT. Amino acids: CASSLPSGQGANEKLFF.

The CDR3 bases are TGTGCCAGCAGCTTTTCCAGCGGGAGGAGGGAGCAGTACTTC. This codes for CASSFSSGRREQYF. V gene TRBV11-3 combines with J gene TRBJ2-7; 9 bases are a match to TRBD2. The junction had 7 bases not matched to a gene; V was cut back by 3 bases and J by 7 bases. The CDR3 runs 14 residues. Germline assignment: CDR1 SGHNT and CDR2 YENEEA. Filled out from reference TRBV11-3 and TRBJ2-7, the complete variable domain reads EAGVVQSPRYKIIEKKQPVAFWCNPISGHNTLYWYLQNLGQGPELLIRYENEEAVDDSQLPKDRFSAERLKGVDSTLKIQPAELGDSAVYLCASSFSSGRREQYFGPGTRLTVT.

The chain's CDR3 is CASSLSEGYFYGYTF. The CDR3 DNA reads TGTGCCAGCAGCTTGAGTGAGGGCTACTTCTATGGCTACACCTTC. V gene TRBV5-4 combines with J gene TRBJ1-2; unclear D gene. Germline lookup yields CDR1 SGHNT and CDR2 YYREEE (reference sequence). The CDR3 contains 15 residues. Trimming removed 1 base at V and 4 bases at J, with 14 bases between.

This sequence joins TRBV9 and TRBJ2-5, with 7 nucleotides matching TRBD1. The end of the DNA fits TRBJ2-7 better, so the J call may be wrong. CDR3 length: 13 amino acids. Germline lookup yields CDR1 SGDLS and CDR2 YYNGEE. The CDR3 here is CASSAPGTDEQYF. CDR3 coding DNA: TGTGCCAGCAGCGCGCCGGGGACAGACGAGCAGTACTTC.

The genes are TRBV7-6 and TRBJ2-1; no firm D call. Germline V gene sequence: CDR1 SGHVS, CDR2 FNYEAQ. CDR3 size: 16 residues. Between the trimmed V and J ends, which lost 1 base and 3 bases, there was a span of 13 bases. CDR3: CASSLGGSSGYNEQFF. The CDR3 nucleotides are TGTGCCAGCAGCTTAGGCGGTAGCTCTGGCTACAATGAGCAGTTCTTC.

The chain uses TRBV7-8 and TRBJ2-1; 10 bases are shared with TRBD2. This CDR3 has 17 amino acids. Looked up from germline, CDR1 is SGHVS and CDR2 is FQNEAQ. Trimming removed 7 bases from V and 0 bases from J; junction bases left unmatched: 9. CDR3 loop: CASTLLAGVSSYNEQFF. The CDR3 nucleotides are TGTGCCAGCACCCTCCTAGCGGGAGTGTCCTCCTACAATGAGCAGTTCTTC.

This chain connects TRBV7-8 to TRBJ2-7; 9 bases fit TRBD1. The length of the CDR3 is 14 residues. Trimming removed 5 bases from V and 3 bases from J; junction bases left unmatched: 5. In germline, CDR1 is SGHVS, CDR2 FQNEAQ. In DNA, the CDR3 is TGTGCCAGCAGCGCCGGGACAGGGTTCTACGAGCAGTACTTC. It translates to CASSAGTGFYEQYF.

V is TRBV28 and J is TRBJ2-7, with a tentative D call TRBD2 (6 bases). Germline V lookup: CDR1 MDHEN, CDR2 SYDVKM. Trimming removed 6 bases at V and 2 bases at J, with 14 bases between. There are 14 residues in the CDR3. CDR3 loop: CASSSPLATYEQYF. CDR3 sequence (DNA): TGTGCCAGCAGCTCCCCCCTAGCGACCTACGAGCAGTACTTC.

The chain carries TRBV29-1 and TRBJ1-2; 7 positions agree with TRBD1. The CDR3 is 12 residues long. Germline V lookup: CDR1 SQVTM, CDR2 ANQGSEA. Losses at the gene ends were 4 bases for V and 13 bases for J; bases not matched to a gene: 12. The CDR3 DNA follows: TGCAGCGTTGGTCGAGGGGGCGCGGACTGCACCTTC. Residues: CSVGRGGADCTF.

The chain combines TRBV5-6 with TRBJ2-2, with D tentatively TRBD1 (6 bases). The CDR3 runs 16 residues. Germline loops: CDR1 SGHDT, CDR2 YYEEEE. Trimming cost V 4 bases and J 3 bases, with 16 bases left between them. The CDR3 nucleotides are TGTGCCAGCAGCGGAGTTACAGGGTTTGACACCGGGGAGCTGTTTTTT. Translation gives CASSGVTGFDTGELFF.

This rearrangement joins TRBV7-9 to TRBJ2-7; 7 bases agree with TRBD1. CDR3 length: 15 residues. Trimming removed 5 bases from V and 4 bases from J; junction bases left unmatched: 11. Germline assignment: CDR1 SEHNR and CDR2 FQNEAQ (reference sequence). CDR3 in amino acids: CASSPRDSLAYEQYF. CDR3 nucleotide sequence: TGTGCCAGCAGCCCACGGGACAGTCTGGCTTACGAGCAGTACTTC.

The CDR3 bases are TGTGCCAGCAGTTACGAGACTAGCGGGAGTAATGAGCAGTTCTTC. It translates to CASSYETSGSNEQFF. The V gene is TRBV6-5, the J gene TRBJ2-1, with 12 bases identical to TRBD2. This CDR3 contains 15 residues. V dropped 2 bases and J dropped 7; count of bases not matched to a gene: 3. Germline CDR1 MNHEY, CDR2 SVGAGI.

The rearrangement joins TRBV9 to TRBJ2-7, with TRBD2 identical over 8 bases. V was pared by 4 bases and J by 12 bases, with 12 bases of the junction left unmatched. The CDR3 extends over 13 amino acids. The germline CDR1 and CDR2 sequences are SGDLS and YYNGEE. The CDR3 protein is CASSPSTSVQLYF. DNA for the CDR3: TGTGCCAGCAGCCCGTCGACTAGCGTCCAATTGTACTTC.